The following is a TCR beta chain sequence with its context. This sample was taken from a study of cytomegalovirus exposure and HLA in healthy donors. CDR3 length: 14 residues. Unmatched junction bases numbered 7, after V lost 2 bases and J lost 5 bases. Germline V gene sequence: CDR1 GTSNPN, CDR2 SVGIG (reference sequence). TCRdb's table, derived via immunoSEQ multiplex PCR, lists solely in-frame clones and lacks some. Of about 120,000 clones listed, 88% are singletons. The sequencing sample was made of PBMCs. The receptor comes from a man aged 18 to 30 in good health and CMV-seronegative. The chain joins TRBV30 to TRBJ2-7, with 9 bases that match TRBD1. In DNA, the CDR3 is TGTGCCTGGAGTAGGGACAGGGAGTTTGACGAGCAGTACTTC. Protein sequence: CAWSRDREFDEQYF.